This TCR beta chain was retrieved from a study of T cell repertoires in cytomegalovirus infection. The overall study: Matching HLA type and CMV infection were both indicated by public TCR beta signatures. General study points: In two of eight donors, the top clonotype was HLA-C-restricted CMV-specific. Based on cumulative public TCR beta family frequency, carriers of CMV plus the relevant HLA were identified.

Germline V CDR1 and CDR2: SGHNT, YYREEE (reference sequence). V trimming: 3 bases; J trimming: 3 bases; junction bases outside the gene matches: 4. The CDR3 has 15 amino acids. TCRdb re-analysed the reads in MiXCR, keeping a single row per CDR3 protein. The table includes around 260,000 distinct CDR3 sequences, roughly 23% detected once. This clonotype was seen more than once but under ten times. Its antigen is currently unknown. The rearrangement joins TRBV5-4 to TRBJ2-1; 9 nucleotides line up with TRBD1. This receptor was taken from a human donor in good health (CMV status not recorded). Some clones in this sample may be carry-over from other donors' samples. Specimen: PBMCs. The CDR3 region is CASSWDRANYNEQFF. In DNA form, the CDR3 reads TGTGCCAGCAGCTGGGACAGGGCCAACTACAATGAGCAGTTCTTC.